This T cell receptor beta chain was sequenced in a study of blood T cells in healthy people across ages. This CDR3 comprises 23 residues. No fewer than 5.5 micrograms of total RNA were isolated from every sample. A few counts support this clonotype. A second about 7 to 11 cycle PCR used barcoded and J-beta primers. MiXCR, applied by TCRdb to the 5' RACE reads, yields one record per CDR3 protein. Among about 510,000 distinct CDR3 sequences listed, over 25% were seen once. The same sample was also studied in work on T cells of mothers and their children.

The gene calls are TRBV21-1 and TRBJ2-3; TRBD1 reflects the table's D call only, with no check against the DNA. TRBV21-1 is described as a pseudogene. The sequence was collected from a boy aged 2 to 9 in good health. The sequenced sample was blood. CDR3 sequence (DNA): TGTGCCAGCAGCGTCTCGATGGGACCTTTCCCCACCGCTTTTTCTCCTTTCACAGATACGCAGTATTTT. Amino acids: CASSVSMGPFPTAFSPFTDTQYF.